This T cell receptor beta chain was obtained from a study of blood T cells in healthy people across ages. To note about this clonotype: Its antigen is unknown. At one boundary the junction diverges from the germline segment, which might be a read error.

The CDR3 totals 14 residues. CDR1 is SEHNR and CDR2 is FQNEAQ in the germline V gene (reference sequence). Findings and limits, study-wide: The recorded TCR beta diversity per million T cells decreased in a roughly linear manner with age.

A second PCR, run for roughly 7 to 12 cycles, used a sample-barcoded 5' primer plus a J-beta primer mix. TCRdb re-analysed the 5' RACE reads in MiXCR, keeping a single row per CDR3 protein. The table shows around 800,000 distinct CDR3 sequences, with roughly 26% occurring only once. The sample was also linked to a second study, of T cells of mothers and their children. That paper notes: The sample comes from nine or ten healthy Caucasian donors: mothers and children. The authors used all extracted RNA for cDNA synthesis, at approximately 1.5 ug per 15 ul.

This clonotype was sampled from a boy between 5 and 17 years old in good health. The sample comprised blood. The chain couples TRBV7-9 to TRBJ2-3; D is uncertain. The CDR3 DNA reads as TGTGCCAGCGGCTTAGTTGGTTGGTCAGATACGCAGTATTTT. This encodes CASGLVGWSDTQYF.